This T cell receptor beta chain was sequenced in a study of T cell changes during pregnancy in multiple sclerosis. Measured with immunoSEQ multiplex PCR; TCRdb has only the in-frame clones, and not every one. Among some 74,000 clones listed, 80% to 95% were seen once. Germline loops: CDR1 LGHNA, CDR2 YSLEER. Losses at the gene ends were 2 bases for V and 7 bases for J; bases not matched to a gene: 6. CDR3 length equals 16 residues. This TCR came from a female donor in good health, enrolled as a control in a pregnancy study. The sample consisted of peripheral blood, taken after pregnancy. The chain couples TRBV4-3 to TRBJ2-1, with TRBD1 identical over 12 bases. The CDR3 region is CASSQWDRGLLNEQFF. CDR3 nucleotides: TGCGCCAGCAGCCAATGGGACAGGGGGCTTTTGAATGAGCAGTTCTTC.